The rows below give T cell receptor beta chains drawn from one sample of a study of T cell repertoires in cytomegalovirus infection. TCRdb processed the reads anew with MiXCR; each CDR3 protein has one entry. The sample records 200,000 or so distinct CDR3 sequences, roughly 27% being singletons. The specimen sequenced was PBMCs. The receptors were sampled from a human donor in good health (CMV status not recorded). Some clones in this sample may be carry-over from other donors' samples. CDR3s include the opening cysteine and the closing phenylalanine or tryptophan. Each record gives: J gene, D gene, clone size, V gene, CDR3 DNA, CDR3 protein. D genes are given only for firm matches. Clone size appears in some rows only: once, few, many, or a class for an expanded clone.

TRBJ2-7	NA	NA	TRBV6-5	TGTGCCAGCAGTTACTTGGCAGGGGGAGGAAGCGAGCAGTACTTC	CASSYLAGGGSEQYF
TRBJ1-2	TRBD1	few	TRBV7-2	TGTGCCAGCAGCTTTACGGGACAGCCCCGAGGGATCTATGGCTACACCTTC	CASSFTGQPRGIYGYTF
TRBJ2-2	NA	NA	TRBV6-1	TGTGCCAGCAGTCATAACAGGGCCGGGGAGCTGTTTTTT	CASSHNRAGELFF
TRBJ2-7	NA	NA	TRBV29-1	TGCAGCGTTGTCAGGCAGGGGACCCCCCCCTACGAGCAGTACTTC	CSVVRQGTPPYEQYF
TRBJ2-1	TRBD2	NA	TRBV4-3	TGCGCCAGCAGCCACGACCCGACTAGCGGGGAGGGCGATGAGCAGTTCTTC	CASSHDPTSGEGDEQFF
TRBJ1-3	NA	NA	TRBV14	TGTGCCAGCAGCCAAATAAAGGGCACCTCTGGAAACACCATATATTTT	CASSQIKGTSGNTIYF
TRBJ2-7	NA	few	TRBV6-6	TGTGCCAGCATCCGGCAGGGAGGAGGAAGCTACGAGCAGTACTTC	CASIRQGGGSYEQYF
TRBJ1-1	NA	few	TRBV29-1	TGCAGCGTTGAGATAGGGGGGGACACTGAAGCTTTCTTT	CSVEIGGDTEAFF
TRBJ2-1	TRBD1	many	TRBV7-2	TGTGCCAGCAGCGCCCACCCTTGGGACAGGGTAAGGGGCAATGAGCAGTTCTTC	CASSAHPWDRVRGNEQFF
TRBJ2-3	TRBD1	NA	TRBV6-6	TGTGCCAGCACCTTGACAGGGTTAGATACGCAGTATTTT	CASTLTGLDTQYF
TRBJ1-1	NA	NA	TRBV29-1	TGCAGCGTCGCCATAGGGGGGAACACTGAAGCTTTCTTT	CSVAIGGNTEAFF
TRBJ1-3	NA	few	TRBV20-1	TGCAGTGTAGCGCGGGGGGCGGCTGGAAACACCATATATTTT	CSVARGAAGNTIYF
TRBJ2-1	NA	NA	TRBV5-4	TGTGCCAGCAGCCCAGGGGTGGCCAGGGCCAATGAGCAGTTCTTC	CASSPGVARANEQFF
TRBJ2-6	NA	NA	TRBV11-2	TGTGCCAGCAGCCCTTTTACAGGGAACGGGGCCAACGTCCTGACTTTC	CASSPFTGNGANVLTF
TRBJ1-1	NA	few	TRBV5-6	TGTGCCAGCAGCTTCGGAGTACTGAACACTGAAGCTTTCTTT	CASSFGVLNTEAFF
TRBJ2-1	NA	NA	TRBV7-2	TGTGCCAGCAGCTCCGGGACTGATCAGTTCTTC	CASSSGTDQFF
TRBJ2-3	TRBD2	few	TRBV12-3/TRBV12-4	TGTGCCAGCAGTTTAGAGGTCGGGGGGGCCGTGGCAGATACGCAGTATTTT	CASSLEVGGAVADTQYF
TRBJ2-2	TRBD2	NA	TRBV7-3	TGTGCCAGCAGGCCGGGGGGTTCGAACACCGGGGAGCTGTTTTTT	CASRPGGSNTGELFF
TRBJ1-4	NA	NA	TRBV7-9	TGTGCCAGCAGCTTTAGATCCGGGGATGAAAAACTGTTTTTT	CASSFRSGDEKLFF
TRBJ1-2	TRBD1	NA	TRBV4-2	TGTGCCAGCAGCCAAGCAACAGGGGGCTCAAAGGGGCGCTTCTATGGCTACACCTTC	CASSQATGGSKGRFYGYTF
TRBJ2-3	TRBD2	NA	TRBV2	TGTGCCAGCGTCGAAGGAGGCGGGGGGCCCACGGATACGCAGTATTTT	CASVEGGGGPTDTQYF
TRBJ1-1	NA	NA	TRBV29-1	TGCAGCGTTGAAGATCCGGCGAACACTGAAGCTTTCTTT	CSVEDPANTEAFF
TRBJ1-5	NA	many	TRBV20-1	TGCAGTGCCGTGAAGGGAGTAAGTCAGCCCCAGCATTTT	CSAVKGVSQPQHF
TRBJ1-1	NA	NA	TRBV3-1	TGTGCCAGCAGCCAAGGAGGGGAGAGGACCGCTTTCTTT	CASSQGGERTAFF
TRBJ1-4	NA	many	TRBV12-3/TRBV12-4	TGTGCCAGCAGCCCGTTCTCGGGGCCCGAAAATGAAAAACTGTTTTTT	CASSPFSGPENEKLFF
TRBJ2-3	NA	NA	TRBV6-5	TGTGCCGCCTTACGAAGCACAGATACGCAGTATTTT	CAALRSTDTQYF
TRBJ2-5	NA	NA	TRBV20-1	TGCAGTGCTAGAGGGCCAGGAGAGACCCAGTACTTC	CSARGPGETQYF